One sample yielded the 2 T cell receptor beta chains listed below, sequenced in a study of shared clonotypes between healthy human individuals. Naive CD8 cells were CD45RO-negative, positively selected for CCR7, excluding terminally differentiated effector memory CD45RA+ cells. Profiled with immunoSEQ multiplex PCR; TCRdb holds only in-frame clones, not every one. The sample comprises 750,000 to 1,000,000 clones, about 91% of which are singletons, and approximately 25% rests with the top ten. Sequencing was done on a sample of naive CD8+ T cells sorted from blood. These TCRs come from a man aged 25-45 years in good health.

This clone is a singleton in its sample. The chain carries TRBV4-2 and TRBJ2-4; TRBD1 or TRBD2 may be the D gene (5 bases each). The V gene lost 1 base and the J gene lost 1 base, with 5 bases spanning the gap. The germline gives CDR1 LGHNA, CDR2 YNFKEQ. The CDR3 consists of 14 residues. The CDR3 here is CASSQGGAKNIQYF. The CDR3 DNA is TGTGCCAGCAGCCAAGGGGGGGCCAAAAACATTCAGTACTTC.

The gene calls are TRBV30 and TRBJ2-7, with 9 bases aligning to TRBD2. Germline V gene lookup returns CDR1 GTSNPN and CDR2 SVGIG (reference sequence). This CDR3 spans 13 amino acids. Unmatched junction bases numbered 6, after V lost 4 bases and J lost 5 bases. CDR3 in DNA: TGTGCCTGGACGCTGGCGGGAGGGCACGAGCAGTACTTC. It encodes CAWTLAGGHEQYF.